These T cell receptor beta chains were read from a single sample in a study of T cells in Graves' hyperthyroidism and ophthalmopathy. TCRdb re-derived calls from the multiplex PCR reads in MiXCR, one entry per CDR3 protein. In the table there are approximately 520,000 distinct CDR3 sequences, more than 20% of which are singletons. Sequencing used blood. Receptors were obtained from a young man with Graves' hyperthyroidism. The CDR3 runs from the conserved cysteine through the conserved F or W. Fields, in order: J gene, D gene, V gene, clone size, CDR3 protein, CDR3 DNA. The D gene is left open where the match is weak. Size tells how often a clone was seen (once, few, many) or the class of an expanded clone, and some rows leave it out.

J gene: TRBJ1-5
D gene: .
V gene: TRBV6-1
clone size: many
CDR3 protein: CASSELTGGQPQHF
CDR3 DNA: TGTGCCAGCAGTGAATTGACAGGTGGCCAGCCCCAGCATTTT

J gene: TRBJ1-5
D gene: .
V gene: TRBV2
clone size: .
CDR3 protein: CASSAYGGNQPQHF
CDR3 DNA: TGTGCCAGCAGTGCTTATGGGGGCAATCAGCCCCAGCATTTT

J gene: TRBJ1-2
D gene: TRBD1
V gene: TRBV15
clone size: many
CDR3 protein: CATSSTGGYGYTF
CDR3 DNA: TGTGCCACCAGCAGTACAGGGGGGTATGGCTACACCTTC

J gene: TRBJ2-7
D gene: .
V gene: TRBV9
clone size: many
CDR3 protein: CASSVGVFSYEQYF
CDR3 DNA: TGTGCCAGCAGCGTAGGGGTTTTTAGTTACGAGCAGTACTTC

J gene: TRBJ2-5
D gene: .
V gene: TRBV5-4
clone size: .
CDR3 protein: CASTDSRETQYF
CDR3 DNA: TGTGCCAGCACCGATTCCCGGGAGACCCAGTACTTC

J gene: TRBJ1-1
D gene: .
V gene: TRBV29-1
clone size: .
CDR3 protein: CSGNKGVGTEAFF
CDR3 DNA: TGCAGCGGCAATAAGGGGGTCGGCACTGAAGCTTTCTTT

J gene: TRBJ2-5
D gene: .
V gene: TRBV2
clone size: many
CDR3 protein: CASTRSPRRETQYF
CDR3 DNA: TGTGCCAGCACTAGAAGCCCCCGCAGGGAGACCCAGTACTTC

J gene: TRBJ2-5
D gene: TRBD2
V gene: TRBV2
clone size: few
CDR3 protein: CASSEGTSGGTQYF
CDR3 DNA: TGTGCCAGCAGTGAGGGGACTAGCGGGGGGACCCAGTACTTC

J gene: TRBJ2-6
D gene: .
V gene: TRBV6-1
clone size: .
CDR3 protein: CASDINWAASGANVLTF
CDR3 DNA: TGTGCCAGCGATATCAACTGGGCCGCCTCTGGGGCCAACGTCCTGACTTTC

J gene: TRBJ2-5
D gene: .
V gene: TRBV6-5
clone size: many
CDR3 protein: CASSYHPADSNSLMKTQYF
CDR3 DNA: TGTGCCAGCAGTTACCATCCGGCAGACTCCAACTCGCTCATGAAGACCCAGTACTTC

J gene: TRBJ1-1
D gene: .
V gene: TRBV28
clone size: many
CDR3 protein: CASSFTWGRGTEAFF
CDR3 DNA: TGTGCCAGCAGTTTCACTTGGGGGAGGGGCACTGAAGCTTTCTTT

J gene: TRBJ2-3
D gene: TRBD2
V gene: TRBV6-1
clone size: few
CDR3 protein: CASSDLASGGYTDTQYF
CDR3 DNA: TGTGCCAGCAGTGATCTGGCTAGCGGGGGGTACACAGATACGCAGTATTTT

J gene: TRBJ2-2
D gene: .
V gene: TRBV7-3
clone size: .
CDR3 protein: CASSPEPNTGELFF
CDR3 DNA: TGTGCCAGCAGCCCGGAACCGAACACCGGGGAGCTGTTTTTT

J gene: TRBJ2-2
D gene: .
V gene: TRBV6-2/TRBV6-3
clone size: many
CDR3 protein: CASTPGDNFPRNTGELFF
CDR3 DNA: TGTGCCAGCACACCCGGGGACAACTTCCCTAGGAACACCGGGGAGCTGTTTTTT

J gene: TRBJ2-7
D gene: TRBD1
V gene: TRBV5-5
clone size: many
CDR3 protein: CASSLDRGLYF
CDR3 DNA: TGTGCCAGCAGCCTCGACAGGGGTCTTTACTTC

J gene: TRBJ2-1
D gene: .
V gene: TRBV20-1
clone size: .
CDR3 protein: CSALGRGGADNEQFF
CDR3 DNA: TGCAGTGCTTTAGGTCGAGGGGGGGCGGACAATGAGCAGTTCTTC

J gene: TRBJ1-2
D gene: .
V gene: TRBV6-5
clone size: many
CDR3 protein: CASSYAWEVGYTF
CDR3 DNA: TGTGCCAGCAGTTACGCTTGGGAAGTTGGCTACACCTTC

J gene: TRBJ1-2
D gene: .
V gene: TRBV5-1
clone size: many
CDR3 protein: CASSLPTGTNYGYTF
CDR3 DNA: TGCGCCAGCAGCTTGCCGACTGGAACTAACTATGGCTACACCTTC

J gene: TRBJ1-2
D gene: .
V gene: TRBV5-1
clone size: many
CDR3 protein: CASSPAMANYGYTF
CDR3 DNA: TGCGCCAGCAGCCCCGCCATGGCTAACTATGGCTACACCTTC

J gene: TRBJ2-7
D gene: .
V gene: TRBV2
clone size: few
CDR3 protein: CASSEFPPESYEQYF
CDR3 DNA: TGTGCCAGCAGTGAATTCCCCCCAGAGAGCTACGAGCAGTACTTC

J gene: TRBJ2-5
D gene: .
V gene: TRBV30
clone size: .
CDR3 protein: CAWSVWDSQETQYF
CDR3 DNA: TGTGCCTGGAGTGTGTGGGATAGCCAAGAGACCCAGTACTTC

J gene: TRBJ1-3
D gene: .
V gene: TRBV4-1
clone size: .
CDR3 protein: CATSVLANSGNTIYF
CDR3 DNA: TGCGCCACTTCTGTGCTCGCCAACTCTGGAAACACCATATATTTT

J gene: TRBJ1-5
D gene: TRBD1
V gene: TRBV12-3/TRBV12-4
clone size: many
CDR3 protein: CASSYEIGGAAQPQHF
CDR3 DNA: TGTGCCAGCAGTTACGAGATAGGGGGCGCGGCGCAGCCCCAGCATTTT

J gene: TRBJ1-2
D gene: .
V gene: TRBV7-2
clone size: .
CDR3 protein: CASSTRRGDGYTF
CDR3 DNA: TGTGCCAGCAGCACCCGGAGGGGGGATGGCTACACCTTC

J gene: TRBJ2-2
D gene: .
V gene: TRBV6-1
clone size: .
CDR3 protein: CASSDGRAGTGELFF
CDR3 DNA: TGTGCCAGCAGTGACGGCAGGGCTGGGACCGGGGAGCTGTTTTTT

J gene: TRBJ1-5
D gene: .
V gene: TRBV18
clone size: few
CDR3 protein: CASSPRGGLAGPQHF
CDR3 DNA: TGTGCCAGCTCACCACGGGGCGGCTTAGCAGGGCCCCAGCATTTT

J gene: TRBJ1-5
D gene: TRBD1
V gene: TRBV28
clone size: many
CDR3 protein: CASSYPTGRGNQPQHF
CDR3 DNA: TGTGCCAGCAGTTATCCGACAGGGCGAGGCAATCAGCCCCAGCATTTT

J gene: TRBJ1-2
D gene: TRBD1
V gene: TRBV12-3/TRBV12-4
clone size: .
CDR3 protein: CASSYLTGSSYGYTF
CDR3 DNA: TGTGCCAGCAGTTATCTGACAGGGAGCTCCTATGGCTACACCTTC

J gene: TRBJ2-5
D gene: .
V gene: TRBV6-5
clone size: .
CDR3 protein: CASTWVGGSQETRYF
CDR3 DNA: TGTGCCAGTACTTGGGTAGGGGGGAGCCAAGAGACCCGGTACTTC

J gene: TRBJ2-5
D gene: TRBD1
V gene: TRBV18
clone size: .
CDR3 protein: CASSNPGQGAETQYF
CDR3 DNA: TGTGCCAGCTCCAACCCGGGACAGGGGGCTGAGACCCAGTACTTC

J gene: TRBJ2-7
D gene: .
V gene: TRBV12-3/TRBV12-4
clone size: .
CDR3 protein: CASSQPPGPLGQYF
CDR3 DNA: TGTGCCAGCAGTCAACCCCCGGGACCCCTCGGGCAGTACTTC

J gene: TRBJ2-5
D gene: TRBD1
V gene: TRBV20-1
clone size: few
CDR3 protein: CSARGGRGLGETQYF
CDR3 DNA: TGCAGTGCTAGAGGCGGCAGGGGGCTCGGAGAGACCCAGTACTTC

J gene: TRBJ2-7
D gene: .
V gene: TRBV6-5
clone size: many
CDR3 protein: CASSPGGRNEQYF
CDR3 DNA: TGTGCCAGCAGCCCCGGGGGGCGCAACGAGCAGTACTTC

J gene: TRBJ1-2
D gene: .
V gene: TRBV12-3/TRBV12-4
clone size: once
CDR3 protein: CASSPTRDLIRSYTF
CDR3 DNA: TGTGCCAGCAGTCCTACCCGAGACCTTATTAGGAGCTACACCTTC

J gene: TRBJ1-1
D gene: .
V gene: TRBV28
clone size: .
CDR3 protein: CASSHSDWANTEAFF
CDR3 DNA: TGTGCCAGCAGTCATTCCGATTGGGCGAACACTGAAGCTTTCTTT

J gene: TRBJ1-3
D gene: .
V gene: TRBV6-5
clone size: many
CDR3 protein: CASSWGQGWSGNTIYF
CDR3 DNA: TGTGCCAGCAGTTGGGGACAAGGATGGTCTGGAAACACCATATATTTT

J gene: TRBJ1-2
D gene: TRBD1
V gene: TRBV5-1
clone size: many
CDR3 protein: CASSLGTGASYGYTF
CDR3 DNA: TGCGCCAGCAGCTTGGGGACAGGGGCGAGCTATGGCTACACCTTC

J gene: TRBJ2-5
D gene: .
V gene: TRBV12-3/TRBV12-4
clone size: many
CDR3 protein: CASSGDKETQYF
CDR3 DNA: TGTGCCAGCAGCGGGGATAAAGAGACCCAGTACTTC

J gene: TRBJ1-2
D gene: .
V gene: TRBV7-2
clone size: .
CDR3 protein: CASSKITGAFDGYTF
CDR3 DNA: TGTGCCAGCAGCAAGATCACAGGCGCGTTCGATGGCTACACCTTC

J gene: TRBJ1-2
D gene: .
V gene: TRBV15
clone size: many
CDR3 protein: CATSRENYYGYTF
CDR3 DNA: TGTGCCACCAGCAGAGAAAACTACTATGGCTACACCTTC

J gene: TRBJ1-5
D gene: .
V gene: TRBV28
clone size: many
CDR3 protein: CASSIPGRVRRNQPQHF
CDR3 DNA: TGTGCCAGCAGTATCCCGGGCCGCGTCCGACGGAATCAGCCCCAGCATTTT

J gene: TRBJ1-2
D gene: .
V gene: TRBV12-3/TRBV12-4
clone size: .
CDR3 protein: CASTQMGQNYGYTF
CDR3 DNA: TGTGCCAGCACCCAAATGGGGCAGAACTATGGCTACACCTTC

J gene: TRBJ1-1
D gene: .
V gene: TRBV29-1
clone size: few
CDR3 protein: CSVRVAAEAFF
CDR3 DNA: TGCAGCGTCCGGGTAGCCGCTGAAGCTTTCTTT

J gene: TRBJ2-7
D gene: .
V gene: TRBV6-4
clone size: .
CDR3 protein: CASGETDYEQYF
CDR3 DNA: TGTGCCAGCGGGGAAACGGACTACGAGCAGTACTTC

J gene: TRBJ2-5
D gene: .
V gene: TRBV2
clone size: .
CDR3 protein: CASLATIETQYF
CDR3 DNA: TGTGCCAGCTTAGCTACCATAGAGACCCAGTACTTC

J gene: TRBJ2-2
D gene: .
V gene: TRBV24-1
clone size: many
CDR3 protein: CATTTRNTGELFF
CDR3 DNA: TGTGCCACCACCACGAGGAACACCGGGGAGCTGTTTTTT

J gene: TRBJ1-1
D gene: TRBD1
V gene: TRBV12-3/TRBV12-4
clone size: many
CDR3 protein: CASSQQTGVNTEAFF
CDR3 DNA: TGTGCCAGCAGTCAACAGACAGGGGTGAACACTGAAGCTTTCTTT

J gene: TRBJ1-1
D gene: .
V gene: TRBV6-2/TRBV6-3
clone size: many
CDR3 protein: CASSYSLGSAFF
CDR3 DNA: TGTGCCAGCAGTTACTCGTTAGGGTCGGCTTTCTTT

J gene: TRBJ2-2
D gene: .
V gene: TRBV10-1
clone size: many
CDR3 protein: CASRGSPNTGELFF
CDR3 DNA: TGCGCCAGCCGCGGCAGCCCTAACACCGGGGAGCTGTTTTTT

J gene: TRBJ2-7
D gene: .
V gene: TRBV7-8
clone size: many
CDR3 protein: CASSGGAGAYEQYF
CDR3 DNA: TGTGCCAGCAGCGGGGGGGCAGGGGCCTACGAGCAGTACTTC

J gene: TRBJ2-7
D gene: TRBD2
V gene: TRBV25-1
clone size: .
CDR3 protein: CASGSGGAGGEQYF
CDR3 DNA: TGTGCCAGCGGCTCCGGGGGGGCCGGCGGCGAGCAGTACTTC

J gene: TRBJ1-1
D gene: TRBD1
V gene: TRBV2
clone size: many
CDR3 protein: CASNLIQGTGENTEAFF
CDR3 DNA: TGTGCCAGCAACCTAATACAGGGGACAGGTGAGAACACTGAAGCTTTCTTT

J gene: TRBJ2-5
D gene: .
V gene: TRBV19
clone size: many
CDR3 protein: CASSIELVPLPYGAQYF
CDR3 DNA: TGTGCCAGTAGTATAGAACTAGTGCCCCTCCCGTACGGGGCCCAGTACTTC

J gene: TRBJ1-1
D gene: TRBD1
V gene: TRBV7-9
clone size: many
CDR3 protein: CASSLGDRGPFF
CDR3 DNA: TGTGCCAGCAGCTTAGGGGACAGGGGACCTTTCTTT

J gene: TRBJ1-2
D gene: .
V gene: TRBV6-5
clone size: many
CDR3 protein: CASSPGTYGYTF
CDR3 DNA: TGTGCCAGCAGTCCCGGGACCTATGGCTACACCTTC